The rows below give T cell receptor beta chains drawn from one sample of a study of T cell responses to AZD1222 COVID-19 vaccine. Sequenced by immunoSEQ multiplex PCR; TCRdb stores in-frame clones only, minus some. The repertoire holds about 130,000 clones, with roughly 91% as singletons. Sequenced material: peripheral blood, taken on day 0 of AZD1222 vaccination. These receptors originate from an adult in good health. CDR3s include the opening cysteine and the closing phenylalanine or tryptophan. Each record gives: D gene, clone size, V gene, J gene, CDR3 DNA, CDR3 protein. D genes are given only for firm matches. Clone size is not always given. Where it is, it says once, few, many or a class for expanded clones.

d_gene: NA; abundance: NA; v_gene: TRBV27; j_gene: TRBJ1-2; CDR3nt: TGTGCCAGCTCCCAGGGGTCTTCTGGCTACACCTTC; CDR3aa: CASSQGSSGYTF
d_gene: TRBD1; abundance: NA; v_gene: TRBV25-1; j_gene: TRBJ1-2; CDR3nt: TGTGCCAGTTCCTACAGGGGTCACTATGGCTACACCTTC; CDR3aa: CASSYRGHYGYTF
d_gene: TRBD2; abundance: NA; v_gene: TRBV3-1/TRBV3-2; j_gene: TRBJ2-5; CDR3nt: TGTGCCAGCAGCCCGCCCGGGACTAGCGGGGGAGGAAAGACCCAGTACTTC; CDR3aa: CASSPPGTSGGGKTQYF
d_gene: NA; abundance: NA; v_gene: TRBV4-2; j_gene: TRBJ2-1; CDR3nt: TGTGCCAGCAGCCAAGCCGCCGGGGTAGGCGGCGATGAGCAGTTCTTC; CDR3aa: CASSQAAGVGGDEQFF
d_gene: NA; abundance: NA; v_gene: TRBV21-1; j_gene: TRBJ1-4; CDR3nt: TGTGCCAGCAGCAAAGTTAGCGGGCCGGACAGGGAAGATGAAAAACTGTTTTTT; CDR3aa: CASSKVSGPDREDEKLFF
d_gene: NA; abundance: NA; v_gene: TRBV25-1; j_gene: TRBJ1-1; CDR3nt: TGTGCCAGCAGTCTTCAGGGAGGAACTGAAGCTTTCTTT; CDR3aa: CASSLQGGTEAFF
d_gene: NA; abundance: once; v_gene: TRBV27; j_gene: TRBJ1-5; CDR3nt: TGTGCCAGCGGTGCGACAGTGCGTGGTAGCAATCAGCCCCAGCATTTT; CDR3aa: CASGATVRGSNQPQHF
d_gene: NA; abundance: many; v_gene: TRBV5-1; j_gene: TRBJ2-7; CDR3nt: TGCGCCAGCAGCTTGGGGGACGAGCAGTACTTC; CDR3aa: CASSLGDEQYF
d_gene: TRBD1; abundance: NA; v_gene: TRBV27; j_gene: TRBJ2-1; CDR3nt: TGTGCCAGCAGTTCCAGACCCGCAGGGGGCGACAACAATGAGCAGTTCTTC; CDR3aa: CASSSRPAGGDNNEQFF
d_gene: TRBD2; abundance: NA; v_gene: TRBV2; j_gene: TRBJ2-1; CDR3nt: TGTGCCAGCAGCAGGGGACTAGCGGGGGATTTCACAACCCGGGTAAGCTCCTACAATGAGCAGTTCTTC; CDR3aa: CASSRGLAGDFTTRVSSYNEQFF
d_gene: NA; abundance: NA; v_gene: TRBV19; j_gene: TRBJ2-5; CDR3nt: TGTGCCAGTAGTCCCTGGGGCGAACCGTACCAAGAGACCCAGTACTTC; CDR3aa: CASSPWGEPYQETQYF
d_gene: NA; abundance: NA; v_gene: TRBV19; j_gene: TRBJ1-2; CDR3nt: TGTGCCAGTAGTATCTTCGGGTTTGGAACTAACTATGGCTACACCTTC; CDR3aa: CASSIFGFGTNYGYTF
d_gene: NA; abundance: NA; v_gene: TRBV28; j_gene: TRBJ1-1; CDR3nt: TGTGCCAGCAGTTTGAACAGGGCGCCCTACACTGAAGCTTTCTTT; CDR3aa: CASSLNRAPYTEAFF
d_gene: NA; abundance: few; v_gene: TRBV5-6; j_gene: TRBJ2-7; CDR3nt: TGTGCCAGCAGCCAAACCCAGGGCAACGAGCAGTACTTC; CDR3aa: CASSQTQGNEQYF
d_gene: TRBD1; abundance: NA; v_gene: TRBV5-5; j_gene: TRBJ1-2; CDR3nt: TGTGCCAGCAGCTATACAGGGGTTCAAGGCTACACCTTC; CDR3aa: CASSYTGVQGYTF
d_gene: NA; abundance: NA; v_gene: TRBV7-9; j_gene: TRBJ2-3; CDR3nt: TGTGCCAGCAGCCTCACGTCGGGGGGCCCAGATACGCAGTATTTT; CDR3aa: CASSLTSGGPDTQYF
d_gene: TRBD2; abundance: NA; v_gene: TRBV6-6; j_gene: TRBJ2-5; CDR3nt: TGTGCCAGCGCTAGAGCGGGGGCCCCAGAGACCCAGTACTTC; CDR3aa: CASARAGAPETQYF
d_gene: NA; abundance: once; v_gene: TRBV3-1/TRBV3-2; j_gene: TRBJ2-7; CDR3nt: TGTGCCAGCAGCCAAGAGCAGTACGAGCAGTACTTC; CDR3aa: CASSQEQYEQYF
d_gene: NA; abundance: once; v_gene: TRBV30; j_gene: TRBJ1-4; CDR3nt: TGTGCCTGGAGTGTACGGGGTCGAATCCTGTTTTTT; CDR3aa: CAWSVRGRILFF
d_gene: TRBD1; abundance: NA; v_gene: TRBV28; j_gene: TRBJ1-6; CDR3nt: TGTGCCAGCAGCTCGGGACAGGGGAATTCACCCCTCCACTTT; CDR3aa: CASSSGQGNSPLHF
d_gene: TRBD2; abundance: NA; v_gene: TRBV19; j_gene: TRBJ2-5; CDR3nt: TGTGCCAGTACCCTGTTTCGACTAGCGGACCAAGAGACCCAGTACTTC; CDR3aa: CASTLFRLADQETQYF
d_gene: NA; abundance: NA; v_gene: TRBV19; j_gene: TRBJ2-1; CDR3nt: TGTGCCAGTAGTATAGCGGAGGGCAATGAGCAGTTCTTC; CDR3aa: CASSIAEGNEQFF
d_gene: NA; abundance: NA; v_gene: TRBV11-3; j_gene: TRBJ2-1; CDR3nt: TGTGCCAGCAGCTCTGGACAAGCTTACAATGAGCAGTTCTTC; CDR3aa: CASSSGQAYNEQFF
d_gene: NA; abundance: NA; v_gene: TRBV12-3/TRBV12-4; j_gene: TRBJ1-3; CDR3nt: TGTGCCAGCAGTTTATTAGAGAACACCATATATTTT; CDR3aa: CASSLLENTIYF
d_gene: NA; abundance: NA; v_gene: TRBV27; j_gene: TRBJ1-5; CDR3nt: TGTGCCAGCAGTTTATTCGGCGGGGATCAGCCCCAGCATTTT; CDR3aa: CASSLFGGDQPQHF
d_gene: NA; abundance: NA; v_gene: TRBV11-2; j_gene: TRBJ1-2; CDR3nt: TGTGCCAGCAGAGTGGATGGGCCCATGGGTTATGGCTACACCTTC; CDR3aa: CASRVDGPMGYGYTF
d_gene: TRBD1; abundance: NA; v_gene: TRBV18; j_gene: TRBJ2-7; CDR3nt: TGTGCCAGCTCATCGACAGGGTCCCCCTACGAGCAGTACTTC; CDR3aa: CASSSTGSPYEQYF
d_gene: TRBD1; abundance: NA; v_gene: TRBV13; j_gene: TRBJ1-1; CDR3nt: TGTGCCAGCAGCCAGTCGGGGACAGGGGGTCTAGGGGGCACTGAAGCTTTCTTT; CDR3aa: CASSQSGTGGLGGTEAFF
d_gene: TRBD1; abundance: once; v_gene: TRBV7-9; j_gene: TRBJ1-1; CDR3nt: TGTGCCAGCAGCGCCCCGGGACAGGGAAACACTGAAGCTTTCTTT; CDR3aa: CASSAPGQGNTEAFF
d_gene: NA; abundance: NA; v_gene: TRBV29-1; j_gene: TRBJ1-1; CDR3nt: TGCAGCGTCGACAACTTAGTTACGAACACTGAAGCTTTCTTT; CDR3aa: CSVDNLVTNTEAFF
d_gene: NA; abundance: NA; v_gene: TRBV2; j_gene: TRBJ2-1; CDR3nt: TGTGCCAGCAGTGAAGCGTGGGACTTATACAATGAGCAGTTCTTC; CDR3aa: CASSEAWDLYNEQFF
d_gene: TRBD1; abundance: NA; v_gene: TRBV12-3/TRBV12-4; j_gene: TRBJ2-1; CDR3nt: TGTGCCAGCAGTTTCCAGGGGGCATATGAGCAGTTCTTC; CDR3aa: CASSFQGAYEQFF
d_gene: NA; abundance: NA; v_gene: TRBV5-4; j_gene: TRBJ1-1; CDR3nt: TGTGCCAGCAGCTTGGGGTTCCAGGGAGTGAACACTGAAGCTTTCTTT; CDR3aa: CASSLGFQGVNTEAFF
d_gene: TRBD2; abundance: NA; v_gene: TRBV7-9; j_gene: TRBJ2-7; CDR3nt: TGTGCCAGCAGCGGCTCCGGGGGGGTTTACGAGCAGTACTTC; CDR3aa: CASSGSGGVYEQYF
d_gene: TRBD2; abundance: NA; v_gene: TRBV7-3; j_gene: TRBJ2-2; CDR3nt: TGTGCCAGCAGCGCCGGGCGGGGGGCCGGGGAGCTGTTTTTT; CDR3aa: CASSAGRGAGELFF
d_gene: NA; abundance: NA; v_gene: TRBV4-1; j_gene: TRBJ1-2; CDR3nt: TGCGCCAGCAGCCAAGGACAGGTAGTGGGCGGCTACACCTTC; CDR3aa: CASSQGQVVGGYTF